The rows below give T cell receptor beta chains drawn from one sample of a study of regulatory T cells in long-lasting Graves disease. TCRdb re-analysed the multiplex PCR reads in MiXCR, keeping a single row per CDR3 protein. The table lists 400,000 to 500,000 distinct CDR3 sequences, 12% to 15% of them singletons, with about a sixth in the top ten. Another study also made use of these data, one on T cells in Graves' hyperthyroidism and ophthalmopathy.

Source: peripheral blood mononuclear cells (PBMCs), taken at new diagnosis, from a patient treated with antithyroid drugs. These receptors originate from a woman in her 50s with Graves disease. CDR3s include the opening cysteine and the closing phenylalanine or tryptophan. A D gene is named only where the DNA matches it firmly. Expanded clones are given a class, and other clones once, few, many or no size at all.

many,TRBV11-2,.,TRBJ2-1,TGTGCCAGCAGAAGGCCTGGGAGCTCCTACAATGAGCAGTTCTTC,CASRRPGSSYNEQFF
.,TRBV28,.,TRBJ2-1,TGTGCCAGCAGTTTTACCCTGAGTGACAATGAGCAGTTCTTC,CASSFTLSDNEQFF
many,TRBV12-3/TRBV12-4,TRBD2,TRBJ2-5,TGTGCCAGCAGTACACTGGAGCGGGAGCAAGAGACCCAGTACTTC,CASSTLEREQETQYF
many,TRBV7-6,.,TRBJ1-1,TGTGCCAGCAGCTTAGCGGTCGGTGGTTCTGAAGCTTTCTTT,CASSLAVGGSEAFF
few,TRBV29-1,TRBD1,TRBJ1-2,TGCAGCGTTGCAAAGTCGACAGGGGGCAGCAGCTATGGCTACACCTTC,CSVAKSTGGSSYGYTF
few,TRBV11-2,TRBD2,TRBJ2-2,TGTGCCACCCCCCAGGGAGGGTTTAATAGCGGGAGTTTAAACACCGGGGAGCTGTTTTTT,CATPQGGFNSGSLNTGELFF
many,TRBV5-1,.,TRBJ2-1,TGCGCCAGCAGAGCTTACGGTGCGGGGCTCTCCTACAATGAGCAGTTCTTC,CASRAYGAGLSYNEQFF
many,TRBV12-5,.,TRBJ2-1,TGTGCTAGTGGTTTTGCCGCCAATGAGCAGTTCTTC,CASGFAANEQFF
many,TRBV29-1,TRBD1,TRBJ1-1,TGCAGCGTCTCACAGGGGTACACTGAAGCTTTCTTT,CSVSQGYTEAFF
.,TRBV18,.,TRBJ2-2,TGTGCCAGCTCACTAGCAGGGCTCGGCGGGGAGCTGTTTTTT,CASSLAGLGGELFF
many,TRBV12-3/TRBV12-4,.,TRBJ2-2,TGTGCCAGCAGTTTAGACACCCAGGGGGAGCTGTTTTTT,CASSLDTQGELFF
.,TRBV12-3/TRBV12-4,TRBD2,TRBJ2-1,TGTGCCAGCAGGCTTTGGCTAGCGGGTACCTTGGATGAGCAGTTCTTC,CASRLWLAGTLDEQFF